This entry describes one T cell receptor (beta chain). This sample stems from a study of blood T cell repertoires in COVID-19. In the study overall: Sites in the United States, Italy and Spain provided acute and convalescent COVID-19 samples. PBMCs, B-cell-depleted T cells, or T cells were the source of the cDNA or gDNA that made up the material.

V lost 8 bases, J lost 4 bases, and 18 bases lay in between. Looked up from germline, CDR1 is LGHDT and CDR2 is YNNKEL (reference sequence). This CDR3 has 15 amino acids. Source study methods: The authors estimated nucleated cell counts from reference gene primer amplification. The assay was immunoSEQ multiplex PCR, and TCRdb's table has in-frame clones only and misses some. The D gene and trimming were derived from the DNA, and the V and J assignments and clone size from that table. The data contain fewer than 300,000 clones, under 90% of them seen just once; the ten biggest clones take up roughly 3%.

The chain is built from TRBV3-1 (or the pseudogene TRBV3-2) and TRBJ1-5; D is perhaps TRBD1 (6 bases). Input material: peripheral blood. This TCR derives from a woman younger than 30 with acute or convalescent COVID-19. This CDR3 is CASSPSGGGNQPQHF. The DNA of the CDR3 is TGTGCCAGCTCCCCTTCGGGGGGCGGTAATCAGCCCCAGCATTTT.